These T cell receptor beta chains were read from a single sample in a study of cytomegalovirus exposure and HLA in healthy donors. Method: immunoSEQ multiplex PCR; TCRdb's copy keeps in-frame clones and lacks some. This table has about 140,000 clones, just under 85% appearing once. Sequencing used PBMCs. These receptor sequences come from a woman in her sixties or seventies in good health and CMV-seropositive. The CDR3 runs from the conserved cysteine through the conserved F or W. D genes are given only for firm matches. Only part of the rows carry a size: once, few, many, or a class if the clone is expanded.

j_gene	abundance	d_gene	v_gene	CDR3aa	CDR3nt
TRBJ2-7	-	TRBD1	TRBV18	CASSPQTGRGSYEQYF	TGTGCCAGCTCACCGCAGACAGGGCGCGGCTCCTACGAGCAGTACTTC
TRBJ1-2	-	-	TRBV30	CAWRSGVDYGYTF	TGTGCCTGGAGGTCAGGGGTGGACTATGGCTACACCTTC
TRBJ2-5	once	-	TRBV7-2	CASSLASERETQYF	TGTGCCAGCAGCTTAGCAAGCGAGAGGGAGACCCAGTACTTC
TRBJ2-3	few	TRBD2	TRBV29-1	CSVEGTSGDTQYF	TGCAGCGTTGAAGGAACTAGCGGAGATACGCAGTATTTT
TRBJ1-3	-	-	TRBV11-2	CASSLGYGGVHGNTIYF	TGTGCCAGCAGCTTAGGGTACGGAGGGGTGCACGGAAACACCATATATTTT
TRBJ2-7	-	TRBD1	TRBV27	CASGWTGPGGRPYEQYF	TGTGCCAGCGGATGGACAGGGCCAGGTGGGAGACCTTACGAGCAGTACTTC
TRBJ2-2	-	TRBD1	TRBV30	CAWSRGQATGELFF	TGTGCCTGGAGTAGGGGGCAGGCGACCGGGGAGCTGTTTTTT
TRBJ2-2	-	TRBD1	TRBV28	CASLPGTANTGELFF	TGTGCCAGCCTACCCGGGACAGCGAACACCGGGGAGCTGTTTTTT
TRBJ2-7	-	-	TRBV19	CASSSSGGPGSTYEQYF	TGTGCCAGTAGCTCTTCCGGAGGGCCCGGTTCCACATACGAGCAGTACTTC
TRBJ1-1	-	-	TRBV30	CAWSVAATEAFF	TGTGCCTGGAGTGTGGCAGCGACTGAAGCTTTCTTT
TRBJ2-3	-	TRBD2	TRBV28	CASSSASGFTDTQYF	TGTGCCAGCAGTTCGGCTAGCGGCTTCACAGATACGCAGTATTTT
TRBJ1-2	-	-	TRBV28	CASSLNLEGYTF	TGTGCCAGCAGTTTAAACCTCGAGGGCTACACCTTC
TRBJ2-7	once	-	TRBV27	CASSLRAGDFYEQYF	TGTGCCAGCAGTTTGCGGGCAGGGGATTTCTACGAGCAGTACTTC
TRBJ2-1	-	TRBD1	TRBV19	CASSGWTGGYNEQFF	TGTGCCAGTAGTGGATGGACAGGGGGCTACAATGAGCAGTTCTTC
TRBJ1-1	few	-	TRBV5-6	CASSLTPSGAFF	TGTGCCAGCAGCTTGACTCCCTCTGGAGCTTTCTTT
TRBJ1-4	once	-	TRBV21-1	CASNVDRLNEKLFF	TGTGCCAGCAACGTAGACAGGTTAAATGAAAAACTGTTTTTT
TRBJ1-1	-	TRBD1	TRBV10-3	CAISDGTGNTEAFF	TGTGCCATCAGTGACGGGACAGGAAACACTGAAGCTTTCTTT
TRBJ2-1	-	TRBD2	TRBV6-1	CASSIGGGRDEQFF	TGTGCCAGCAGTATTGGGGGAGGGAGGGATGAGCAGTTCTTC
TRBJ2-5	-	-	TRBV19	CASSQRLEGLGQETQYF	TGTGCCAGTAGCCAACGATTGGAGGGCCTGGGTCAAGAGACCCAGTACTTC
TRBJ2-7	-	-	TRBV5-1	CASSLGTTTYEQYF	TGCGCCAGCAGCTTGGGAACAACAACCTACGAGCAGTACTTC
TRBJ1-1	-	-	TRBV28	CASTLRGSGVAFF	TGTGCCAGCACCCTTAGAGGGTCGGGGGTAGCTTTCTTT
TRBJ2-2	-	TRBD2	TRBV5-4	CASSASGAGGTGELFF	TGTGCCAGCAGCGCGTCGGGAGCGGGGGGCACCGGGGAGCTGTTTTTT
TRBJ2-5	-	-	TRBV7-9	CASSLWEYQETQYF	TGTGCCAGCAGCTTATGGGAGTACCAAGAGACCCAGTACTTC
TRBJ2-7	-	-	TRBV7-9	CASSLAGFYEQYF	TGTGCCAGCAGCTTAGCCGGGTTCTACGAGCAGTACTTC
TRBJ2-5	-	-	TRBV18	CASSRPGEETQYF	TGTGCCAGCTCCCGCCCGGGGGAAGAGACCCAGTACTTC
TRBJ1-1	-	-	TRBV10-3	CAISPSWTVETRNTEAFF	TGTGCCATCTCACCTTCCTGGACAGTTGAGACCAGGAACACTGAAGCTTTCTTT
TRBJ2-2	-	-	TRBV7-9	CASSLGQWTGELFF	TGTGCCAGCAGCCTAGGACAGTGGACCGGGGAGCTGTTTTTT